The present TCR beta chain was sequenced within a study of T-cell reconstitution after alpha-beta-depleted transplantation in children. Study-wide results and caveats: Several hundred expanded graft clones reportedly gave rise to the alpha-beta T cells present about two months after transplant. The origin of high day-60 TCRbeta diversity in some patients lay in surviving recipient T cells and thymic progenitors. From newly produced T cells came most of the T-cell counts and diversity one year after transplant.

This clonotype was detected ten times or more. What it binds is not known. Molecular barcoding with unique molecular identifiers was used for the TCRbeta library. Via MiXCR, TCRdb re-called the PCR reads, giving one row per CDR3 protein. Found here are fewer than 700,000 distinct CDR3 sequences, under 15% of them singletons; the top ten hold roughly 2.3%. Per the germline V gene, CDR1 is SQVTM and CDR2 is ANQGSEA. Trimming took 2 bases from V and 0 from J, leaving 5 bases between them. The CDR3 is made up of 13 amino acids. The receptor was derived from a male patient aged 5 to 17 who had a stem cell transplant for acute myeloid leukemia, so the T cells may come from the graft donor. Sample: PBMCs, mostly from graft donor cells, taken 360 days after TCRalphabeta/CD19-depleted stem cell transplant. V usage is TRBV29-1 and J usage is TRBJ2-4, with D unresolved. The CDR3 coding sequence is TGCAGCGTTGAATGGGGAGCCAAAAACATTCAGTACTTC. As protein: CSVEWGAKNIQYF.